Listed here is a single TCR beta chain. Produced via immunoSEQ multiplex PCR; TCRdb's table is partial and in-frame only. Among some 62,000 clones listed, approximately 92% were seen once. This sample was taken from a study of T cell changes during pregnancy in multiple sclerosis. Losses at the gene ends were 4 bases for V and 5 bases for J; bases not matched to a gene: 7. Germline assignment: CDR1 MNHNS and CDR2 SASEGT. CDR3 size: 15 residues. The material was peripheral blood, obtained in the second trimester of pregnancy. This clonotype was sampled from a female donor in good health, enrolled as a control in a pregnancy study. V usage is TRBV6-1 and J usage is TRBJ2-5, with TRBD2 matching 10 bases. The CDR3 loop reads CASSAAGGRLETQYF. The CDR3, as DNA: TGTGCCAGCAGTGCAGCGGGGGGGCGTCTTGAGACCCAGTACTTC.